This entry is about one T cell receptor (beta chain). The CDR3 totals 13 residues. V lost 6 bases to trimming and J lost 10 bases; unmatched junction nucleotides: 9. Germline V CDR1 and CDR2: LNHDA, SQIVND (reference sequence). Profiled with immunoSEQ multiplex PCR; TCRdb holds only in-frame clones, not every one. The sample comprises 50,000 to 65,000 clones, approximately 90% of which are singletons, and around 0.91% rests with the top ten. The data derive from a study of control samples from healthy donors and cancer patients. Sequencing was performed on PBMCs. The sequence was obtained from a man younger than 45 with colorectal cancer. The V call is TRBV19, the J call TRBJ2-1; 7 nucleotides line up with TRBD1. The CDR3: CASSPTGFNEQFF. The CDR3 DNA sequence: TGTGCCAGTAGCCCGACAGGGTTCAACGAGCAGTTCTTC.